This T cell receptor beta chain was retrieved from a study of OX40 agonist ivuxolimab in advanced cancers. Across the study: The patients received ivuxolimab by intravenous route every 2 weeks at 0.01 to 10 mg/kg. One patient with hepatocellular carcinoma and two with cutaneous melanoma, three in all, had partial responses.

The V gene lost 1 base and the J gene lost 4 bases, with 16 bases spanning the gap. The CDR3 consists of 16 residues. CDR1 and CDR2 (germline): SEHNR, FQNEAQ (reference sequence). Blood draws occurred at baseline, cycle 4 day 1, and cycle 7 day 1. Profiled with immunoSEQ multiplex PCR; TCRdb holds only in-frame clones, not every one. The sample gives 48,000 or so clones, around 87% of which show up once; 1.5% to 2% is in the top ten. The source of this sequence is an adult with an advanced solid tumor such as melanoma, head and neck, liver or kidney cancer. The sequencing used CD4+ or CD8+ T cells sorted from blood, collected in a trial of the OX40 agonist ivuxolimab. V gene TRBV7-9 combines with J gene TRBJ1-2; no clear D gene. The DNA of the CDR3 is TGTGCCAGCAGCTTAGAACCACCCCCGAAGGGCTATGGCTACACCTTC. Amino acids: CASSLEPPPKGYGYTF. Drawing the rest from reference TRBV7-9 and TRBJ1-2, the complete variable domain is DTGVSQNPRHKITKRGQNVTFRCDPISEHNRLYWYRQTLGQGPEFLTYFQNEAQLEKSRLLSDRFSAERPKGSFSTLEIQRTEQGDSAMYLCASSLEPPPKGYGYTFGSGTRLTVV.